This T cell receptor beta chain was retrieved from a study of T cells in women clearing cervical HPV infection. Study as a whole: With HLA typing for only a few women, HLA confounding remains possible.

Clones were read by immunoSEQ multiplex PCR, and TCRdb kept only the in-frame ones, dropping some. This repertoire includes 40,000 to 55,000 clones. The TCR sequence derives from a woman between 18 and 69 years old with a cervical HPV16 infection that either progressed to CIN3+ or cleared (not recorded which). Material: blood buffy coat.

The CDR3 region is CASSSGTGAPQHF. The DNA read from the CDR3 is TGTGCCAGCAGCTCCGGGACAGGGGCCCCC. The chain links TRBV7-3 to TRBJ1-5; 10 nucleotides line up with TRBD1. From the germline J gene comes the end of the CDR3, since the read stops 3 residues before it. Germline V gives CDR1 SGHTA, CDR2 FQGTGA. The CDR3 length is 13 residues.